This T cell receptor (beta chain) was identified in a study of type 1 regulatory T cells. Germline CDR1 DFQATT, CDR2 SNEGSKA (reference sequence). The CDR3 is 15 residues long. The V and J ends lost 5 bases and 0 bases respectively, with 13 bases between them. TCRdb ran MiXCR on the reads and lists one entry per CDR3 protein. The profile covers 80,000 to 100,000 distinct CDR3 sequences, with roughly 31% appearing a single time and 2% to 2.5% taken by the ten largest. The TCR was taken from a human donor in good health. The sample comprised CD4+ T cells, either the whole sample or a sorted fraction (not recorded which). The chain is built from TRBV20-1 and TRBJ2-2; D is unresolved. This CDR3 reads CSASPLGTNTGELFF. The CDR3 nucleotides read TGCAGTGCTTCCCCCCTGGGTACGAACACCGGGGAGCTGTTTTTT.